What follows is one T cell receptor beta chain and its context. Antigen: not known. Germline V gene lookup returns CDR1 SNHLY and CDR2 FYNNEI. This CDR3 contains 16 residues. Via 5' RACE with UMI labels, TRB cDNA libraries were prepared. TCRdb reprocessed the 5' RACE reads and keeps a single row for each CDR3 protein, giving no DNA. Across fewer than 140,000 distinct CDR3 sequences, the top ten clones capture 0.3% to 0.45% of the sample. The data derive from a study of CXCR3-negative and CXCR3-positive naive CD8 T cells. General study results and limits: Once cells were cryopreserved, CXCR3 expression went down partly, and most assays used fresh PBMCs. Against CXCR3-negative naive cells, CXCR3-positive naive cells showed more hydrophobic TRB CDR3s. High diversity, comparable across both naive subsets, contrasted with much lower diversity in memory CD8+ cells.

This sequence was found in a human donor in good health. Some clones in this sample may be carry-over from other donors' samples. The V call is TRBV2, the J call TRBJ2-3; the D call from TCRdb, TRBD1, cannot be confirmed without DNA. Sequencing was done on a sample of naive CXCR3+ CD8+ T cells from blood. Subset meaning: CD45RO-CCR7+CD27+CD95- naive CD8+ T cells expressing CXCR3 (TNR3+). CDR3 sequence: CASSDPTGINTDTQYF.